What follows are 18 T cell receptor beta chains derived from one specimen sequenced in a study of cytomegalovirus exposure and HLA in healthy donors. The PCR employed 60 Vbeta primers together with 13 Jbeta primers. TCRdb's copy holds only in-frame clones and misses some; the assay was immunoSEQ multiplex PCR. The sample has some 130,000 clones; less than 80% are singletons. The sample comprised PBMCs. The receptors here all came from a man in his forties in good health and CMV-seropositive.

The rearrangement joins TRBV10-3 to TRBJ2-2; 13 bases are shared with TRBD2. The V gene's germline CDR1 is ENHRY and CDR2 SYGVKD. The CDR3 covers 19 residues. V lost 8 bases, J lost 0 bases, and 12 bases stayed unmatched. CDR3 protein: CAIRSTSGRAPANTGELFF. For the CDR3, the DNA is TGTGCCATCCGCAGCACTAGCGGGAGGGCCCCCGCGAACACCGGGGAGCTGTTTTTT.

V gene TRBV28 combines with J gene TRBJ2-7; 7 positions match TRBD2. The V gene end was trimmed by 6 bases and the J gene end by 4 bases; junction bases not matched to a gene: 12. The length of the CDR3 is 15 residues. The germline gives CDR1 MDHEN, CDR2 SYDVKM. This CDR3 is CASSSPRERRYEQYF. The CDR3 DNA is TGTGCCAGCAGCTCCCCGCGGGAGCGTAGGTACGAGCAGTACTTC.

This chain joins TRBV6-1 and TRBJ2-3; TRBD2 aligns across 11 bases. Trimming at V came to 6 bases and at J to 0 bases, leaving 2 bases not matched to a gene. This CDR3 region has 15 residues. Germline V gives CDR1 MNHNS, CDR2 SASEGT. The CDR3 nucleotides are TGTGCCAGCAGACGACTAGCGGGGAGCACAGATACGCAGTATTTT. Its protein product is CASRRLAGSTDTQYF.

The chain carries TRBV13 and TRBJ2-5; 9 nucleotides line up with TRBD1. This CDR3 has 17 amino acids. CDR1 PRHDT and CDR2 FYEKMQ come from the germline V gene (reference sequence). Trimming took 5 bases from V and 5 from J; bases not matched to a gene: 15. The CDR3 DNA reads as TGTGCCAGCAGCCCTGGCGGGGGACAGGGTCGTTGGGAGACCCAGTACTTC. It codes for CASSPGGGQGRWETQYF.

This clone was seen once. The rearrangement links TRBV10-3 to TRBJ1-6; D uncertain. The CDR3 spans 16 residues. The germline V gene encodes CDR1 ENHRY and CDR2 SYGVKD. V lost 2 bases and J lost 5, with 13 bases in between. The DNA for the CDR3 is TGTGCCATCAGTGAGGAGAGCGGTATACATAATTCACCCCTCCACTTT. Its protein product is CAISEESGIHNSPLHF.

This sequence joins TRBV6-1 and TRBJ2-7; D may be TRBD2 (6 bases). CDR3 size: 15 residues. Trimming left V 4 bases short and J 2 bases short, with 15 bases between. The germline V gene encodes CDR1 MNHNS and CDR2 SASEGT. The CDR3 coding sequence is TGTGCCAGCAGTGTTCTAGGGGACTTCCCCTACGAGCAGTACTTC. It encodes CASSVLGDFPYEQYF.

The rearrangement uses TRBV7-2 and TRBJ1-6; D possibly corresponds to TRBD1 (6 bases). The germline gives CDR1 SGHTA, CDR2 FQGNSA. The ends were cut back, 10 bases at V and 7 bases at J, with 20 bases in the middle. CDR3 length: 15 residues. The DNA for the CDR3 is TGTGCCATCGTAAATTTACAGGGAGGGAATTCACCCCTCCACTTT. Amino acid sequence: CAIVNLQGGNSPLHF.

V gene TRBV5-1 combines with J gene TRBJ2-5; a possible D gene is TRBD2 (6 bases). CDR1 is SGHRS, CDR2 YFSETQ, per germline. This CDR3 comprises 13 residues. The V end was cut by 0 bases, the J end by 5 bases, with 8 bases between. In nucleotides, the CDR3 is TGCGCCAGCAGCTTGGCAGGAGGGGAGACCCAGTACTTC. Translating gives CASSLAGGETQYF.

J is TRBJ2-7 and V is TRBV18; D is possibly TRBD2 (6 bases). The length of the CDR3 is 14 residues. V was clipped by 1 base and J by 5 bases, with 12 bases between them. CDR1 KGHSH and CDR2 LQKENI come from the germline V gene. The CDR3 coding sequence is TGTGCCAGCTCACCACAATTTGGGACTGACGAGCAGTACTTC. It specifies CASSPQFGTDEQYF.

This clone was seen just once. The chain joins TRBV11-2 to TRBJ2-3; D not resolved. The CDR3 is 11 amino acids. Germline CDR1 and CDR2: SGHAT and FQNNGV. Between the trimmed V and J ends, which lost 5 bases and 8 bases, there was a span of 8 bases. This chain's CDR3 is CASSPVGTQYF. In DNA, the CDR3 is TGTGCCAGCAGCCCGGTTGGTACGCAGTATTTT.

Here the CDR3 reads CASSWQGETEAFF. The CDR3 region has the DNA TGTGCCAGCTCCTGGCAGGGGGAAACTGAAGCTTTCTTT. The rearrangement links TRBV27 to TRBJ1-1; 7 nucleotides agree with TRBD1. This CDR3 has 13 amino acids. Germline lookup yields CDR1 MNHEY and CDR2 SMNVEV (reference sequence). The J segment lost 5 bases and the V segment lost 8 bases, leaving 8 bases of the junction unmatched.

The chain employs TRBV19 and TRBJ2-7, with 7 bases lining up with TRBD1. V lost 5 bases to trimming and J lost 2 bases; unmatched junction nucleotides: 9. Germline CDR1 LNHDA, CDR2 SQIVND (reference sequence). The CDR3 length is 15 residues. The CDR3 is CASSGATGLTYEQYF. The CDR3 bases are TGTGCCAGTAGTGGAGCGACAGGGCTCACCTACGAGCAGTACTTC.

V and J are TRBV5-1 and TRBJ1-4; tentatively, D is TRBD1 (6 bases). V was clipped by 3 bases and J by 7 bases, with 16 bases between them. This CDR3 region has 15 residues. Per germline, CDR1 SGHRS and CDR2 YFSETQ. The CDR3 coding sequence is TGCGCCAGCAGCTCGGTCAGGGGAACGGGTGAAAAACTGTTTTTT. This encodes CASSSVRGTGEKLFF. Based on the CDR3 plus reference TRBV5-1 and TRBJ1-4, the full variable domain is KAGVTQTPRYLIKTRGQQVTLSCSPISGHRSVSWYQQTPGQGLQFLFEYFSETQRNKGNFPGRFSGRQFSNSRSEMNVSTLELGDSALYLCASSSVRGTGEKLFFGSGTQLSVL.

The chain recombines TRBV5-6 with TRBJ1-6; D remains unclear. The CDR3 totals 15 residues. Trimming left V 0 bases short and J 6 bases short, with 10 bases between. Germline V gene data show CDR1 as SGHDT and CDR2 as YYEEEE. Here the CDR3 DNA reads TGTGCCAGCAGCTTGGCAGGTTTGGGTAATTCACCCCTCCACTTT. This encodes CASSLAGLGNSPLHF.

This clone was seen only a few times. The V gene is TRBV10-3, the J gene TRBJ1-2; 10 nucleotides line up with TRBD1. There are 15 residues in the CDR3. V trimming: 3 bases; J trimming: 7 bases; junction bases outside the gene matches: 8. Germline V gene sequence: CDR1 ENHRY, CDR2 SYGVKD. The CDR3 DNA is TGTGCCATCAGTGATCGAGGGACAGGGGATGGTGGCTACACCTTC. Amino acids: CAISDRGTGDGGYTF.

The rearrangement links TRBV19 to TRBJ2-1, with D hard to call. CDR3 length: 14 residues. V lost 4 bases to trimming and J lost 0 bases, with 7 bases between them. Germline CDR1 and CDR2: LNHDA and SQIVND (reference sequence). CDR3 in amino acids: CASSTGNSYNEQFF. The CDR3 nucleotides are TGTGCCAGTAGTACAGGAAACTCCTACAATGAGCAGTTCTTC.

The chain carries TRBV7-9 and TRBJ2-7; 8 bases fit TRBD1. The V gene end was trimmed by 4 bases and the J gene end by 7 bases; junction bases not matched to a gene: 12. Per the germline V gene, CDR1 is SEHNR and CDR2 is FQNEAQ (reference sequence). The CDR3 length is 15 residues. CDR3 region: CASSWGRTGNVEQYF. The DNA of the CDR3 is TGTGCCAGCAGCTGGGGTAGGACAGGGAATGTGGAGCAGTACTTC.

Only a few counts were recorded for this clone. The V and J genes are TRBV9 and TRBJ2-2; 9 nucleotides agree with TRBD1. This CDR3 is 16 amino acids long. The ends lost 3 bases at V and 5 bases at J; junction bases unmatched: 8. Germline CDR1 SGDLS, CDR2 YYNGEE. This CDR3 reads CASSEGGTGWTGELFF. The CDR3 DNA reads TGTGCCAGCAGCGAGGGCGGGACAGGGTGGACCGGGGAGCTGTTTTTT. Variable domain in full (rest from reference TRBV9 and TRBJ2-2): DSGVTQTPKHLITATGQRVTLRCSPRSGDLSVYWYQQSLDQGLQFLIQYYNGEERAKGNILERFSAQQFPDLHSELNLSSLELGDSALYFCASSEGGTGWTGELFFGEGSRLTVL.